This T cell receptor beta chain was captured by sequencing in a study of cytomegalovirus exposure and HLA in healthy donors. The study's findings and limits: There were some V segments, including TRBV6-2 and TRBV6-3, excluded as indistinguishable.

Primers included in the PCR were 60 Vbeta and 13 Jbeta primers. Assay: immunoSEQ multiplex PCR; the TCRdb copy retains only in-frame clones and omits some. The sample has 70,000 or so clones, about nine tenths seen once. Germline V CDR1 and CDR2: SGHRS, YFSETQ. CDR3 length equals 15 residues. On this clone itself: The antigen is not known.

The clonotype was recovered from a woman in her 30s in good health and CMV-seronegative. This chain joins TRBV5-1 and TRBJ2-5, with 9 bases matching TRBD1. Judging by the DNA end, TRBJ2-7 fits better; the J call may be wrong. Sequenced material: PBMCs. CDR3: CASSPPTDRGYEQYF. DNA of the CDR3: TGCGCCAGCAGCCCTCCTACGGACAGGGGATACGAGCAGTACTTC.